The TCR beta chain under discussion was sequenced for a study of molecular identifiers for immune sequencing clone quantification. CDR3 length: 12 amino acids. Trimming removed 6 bases at V and 4 bases at J, with 10 bases between. CDR1 is SGHRS, CDR2 YFSETQ, per germline. In its sample, this clonotype was seen many times. TCRdb reprocessed the PCR reads via MiXCR and lists one record per CDR3 protein. The table lists hundreds of thousands of distinct CDR3 sequences, about 25% of them singletons. The sample was naive CD8+ T cells from blood, with Jurkat cell RNA spiked in. The subset: FACS-sorted CD8+CD4-CCR7+CD45RA+ naive T cells. The rearrangement links TRBV5-1 to TRBJ2-5; D not certain. This sequence was found in a human donor in good health. Some libraries in this study had Jurkat cell RNA spiked in. The CDR3 protein is CASTPPGETQYF. CDR3 nucleotide sequence: TGCGCCAGCACCCCTCCGGGAGAGACCCAGTACTTC.